This T cell receptor (beta chain) was profiled in a study of blood T cell repertoires in COVID-19. At the level of the study: Both acute and convalescent COVID-19 samples were obtained from the United States, Italy and Spain. PBMCs, B-cell-depleted T cells, or T cells were the source of the cDNA or gDNA that made up the material.

As processed by the authors: Amplification of reference gene primers provided the estimated nucleated cell counts. The table came from immunoSEQ multiplex PCR; TCRdb's copy has only in-frame clones and leaves some out. V, J and clone size are taken as reported in that table, and D and trimming were inferred from the DNA itself. The sample lists 130,000 to 150,000 clones, about 90% occurring once. This TCR derives from a woman aged 45-65 years with acute or convalescent COVID-19. The sample consisted of peripheral blood.

The CDR3 reads CASSPGHVSNYGYTF. CDR3 bases: TGTGCCAGCAGCCCTGGACACGTGAGTAACTATGGCTACACCTTC. This chain joins TRBV3-1 (or the pseudogene TRBV3-2) and TRBJ1-2; a possible D gene is TRBD1 (5 bases). The CDR3 loop spans 15 amino acids. Germline V gene sequence: CDR1 LGHDT, CDR2 YNNKEL (reference sequence). The V end lost 4 bases, the J end lost 1 base, and 13 bases lay between the germline ends.